The 20 T cell receptor beta chains given below trace back to one sample, sequenced in a study of CD8+CD57+ T cells in acquired aplastic anemia. CD8+CD57+ cell expansion had been shown by flow cytometry in patients chosen for sequencing. The template used for profiling TCR beta VDJ and CDR3 was genomic DNA. Using its own MiXCR run on the reads, TCRdb lists one record per CDR3 protein. The sample holds about 40,000 distinct CDR3 sequences, approximately 63% seen once. The sequencing sample was made of sorted CD4+, CD8+, or CD8+CD57+ T cells (not recorded which) from PBMCs. Receptors were obtained from a human donor with aplastic anemia.

About this clonotype itself: With a much larger clone just one base away, this may be a read error. The chain recombines TRBV10-3 with TRBJ1-1; 8 nucleotides line up with TRBD1. From germline, CDR1 is ENHRY and CDR2 SYGVKD. The length of the CDR3 is 15 residues. The CDR3 protein is CASSEAAGGSTETFF. The CDR3 DNA follows: TGTGCCAGCAGTGAAGCGGCAGGGGGCTCCACTGAAACTTTCTTT.

This clonotype has ten or more counts. J is TRBJ2-7 and V is TRBV5-1, with TRBD1 identical over 10 bases. The CDR3 sequence is 15 residues long. Germline values: CDR1 SGHRS, CDR2 YFSETQ. Trimming cost V 0 bases and J 3 bases; bases outside gene matches: 3. The CDR3 nucleotides read TGCGCCAGCAGCTTGGTTGGGACAGGGGTCTACGAGCAGTACTTC. Encoded protein: CASSLVGTGVYEQYF.

This chain links TRBV15 with TRBJ1-6; D is uncertain. Germline CDR1 reads LNHNV; CDR2 reads YYDKDF (reference sequence). V lost 1 base to trimming and J lost 9 bases, with 16 bases between them. This CDR3 contains 16 residues. The CDR3 spells CATSRVADSPISPLHF. The CDR3 DNA reads as TGTGCCACCAGCAGAGTAGCGGACTCACCGATTTCACCCCTCCACTTT.

The chain links TRBV29-1 to TRBJ2-5; 10 nucleotides line up with TRBD2. CDR1 and CDR2 (germline): SQVTM, ANQGSEA. V shed 4 bases, J shed 1 base, and the junction held 6 bases outside the gene matches. The CDR3 extends over 15 amino acids. CDR3 nucleotides: TGCAGCGTTGCGGGACTAGCGAGGGGCCAAGAGACCCAGTACTTC. Translating gives CSVAGLARGQETQYF.

The chain employs TRBV19 and TRBJ2-3, with no clear D. The germline V gene encodes CDR1 LNHDA and CDR2 SQIVND (reference sequence). Trimming stripped 9 bases from V and 2 bases from J, with 15 bases between. The CDR3 sequence is 14 residues long. The CDR3 loop is CASSLVGYTDTQYF. In nucleotides, the CDR3 is TGTGCCAGCAGCTTAGTAGGATACACAGATACGCAGTATTTT.

This clonotype was detected only once. The chain links TRBV2 to TRBJ1-6; D is uncertain. CDR1 is SNHLY and CDR2 is FYNNEI in the germline V gene. The CDR3 sequence is 14 residues long. V was clipped by 7 bases and J by 7 bases, with 14 bases between them. The CDR3 here is CASNQAGYNSPLHF. CDR3 DNA sequence: TGTGCCAGCAACCAGGCGGGGTACAATTCACCCCTCCACTTT.

This chain uses TRBV24-1 with TRBJ2-6; either TRBD1 or TRBD2 may supply D (6 bases each). The CDR3 sequence is 19 residues long. V was pared by 5 bases and J by 1 base, with 20 bases between. In germline, CDR1 is KGHDR, CDR2 SFDVKD. CDR3 region: CATSGRPGGYNSGANVLTF. In nucleotides, the CDR3 is TGTGCCACCAGTGGCAGACCCGGGGGCTATAATTCTGGGGCCAACGTCCTGACTTTC.

The rearrangement joins TRBV10-3 to TRBJ1-1; weak D call: TRBD1 (6 bases). Trimming removed 10 bases at V and 0 bases at J, with 15 bases between. The germline CDR1 and CDR2 sequences are ENHRY and SYGVKD. This CDR3 comprises 14 residues. The DNA of the CDR3 is TGTGCCACCATCCGGACAGACATGAACACTGAAGCTTTCTTT. It encodes CATIRTDMNTEAFF.

This chain connects TRBV11-1 to TRBJ2-7; D gene ambiguous. The germline V gene has CDR1 SGHAT and CDR2 FQDESV (reference sequence). There are 16 residues in the CDR3. The germline V and J ends were trimmed by 2 bases and 0 bases, with 14 bases remaining between them. CDR3 DNA sequence: TGTGCCAGCAGCTTAATCGGCGAACGGTCCTCCTACGAGCAGTACTTC. Translation: CASSLIGERSSYEQYF.

The chain uses TRBV29-1 and TRBJ1-1; D unresolved. V lost 5 bases to trimming and J lost 0 bases, with 1 base between them. The CDR3 runs 10 residues. CDR1 and CDR2 (germline): SQVTM, ANQGSEA. The CDR3 is CSVMNTEAFF. The CDR3 coding sequence is TGCAGCGTTATGAACACTGAAGCTTTCTTT.

There are many counts of this clonotype. The chain employs TRBV20-1 and TRBJ2-5, with 7 bases that match TRBD2. The CDR3 spans 13 residues. Germline trimming cut 4 bases from V and 0 bases from J; bases unmatched to any gene: 2. The germline V gene has CDR1 DFQATT and CDR2 SNEGSKA (reference sequence). The CDR3, as DNA: TGCAGTGCTACTAGCGGATACCAAGAGACCCAGTACTTC. The encoded protein is CSATSGYQETQYF.

The CDR3 DNA follows: TGTGCCAGCAGCGCAACCGGGACTAGCACAGATACGCAGTATTTT. Its protein product is CASSATGTSTDTQYF. This chain joins TRBV9 and TRBJ2-3, with a tentative D call TRBD2 (6 bases). The CDR3 is 15 amino acids. In germline, CDR1 is SGDLS, CDR2 YYNGEE. Trimming shortened V by 3 bases and J by 0 bases, and 11 bases separated the two germline ends.

The chain uses TRBV24-1 and TRBJ2-5; D is ambiguous. V gave up 1 base and J gave up 3 bases, with 8 bases separating them. CDR3 length equals 14 residues. Per germline, CDR1 KGHDR and CDR2 SFDVKD. CDR3: CATSDLRAEETQYF. DNA for the CDR3: TGTGCCACCAGTGATTTAAGAGCCGAAGAGACCCAGTACTTC.

This clonotype was counted ten times or more. The chain employs TRBV7-8 and TRBJ2-3; 8 bases map to TRBD2. CDR3 size: 16 residues. With V trimmed by 6 bases and J by 0 bases, 8 bases remained unmatched. Germline CDR1 reads SGHVS; CDR2 reads FQNEAQ. This chain's CDR3 is CASSYQLAESTDTQYF. DNA for the CDR3: TGTGCCAGCAGTTACCAACTAGCGGAAAGCACAGATACGCAGTATTTT. Filled out from reference TRBV7-8 and TRBJ2-3, the complete variable domain reads GAGVSQSPRYKVAKRGQDVALRCDPISGHVSLFWYQQALGQGPEFLTYFQNEAQLDKSGLPSDRFFAERPEGSVSTLKIQRTQQEDSAVYLCASSYQLAESTDTQYFGPGTRLTVL.

V gene TRBV10-3 combines with J gene TRBJ1-1, with no clear D. V was clipped by 2 bases and J by 6 bases, with 10 bases between them. The CDR3 runs to 13 residues. In germline, CDR1 is ENHRY, CDR2 SYGVKD. The CDR3 is CAISEVQNAEAFF. For the CDR3, the DNA is TGTGCCATCAGTGAGGTACAGAATGCTGAAGCTTTCTTT.

The rearrangement links TRBV10-2 to TRBJ1-5; tentatively, D is TRBD1 (5 bases). The CDR3 spans 12 residues. Germline V gene sequence: CDR1 WSHSY, CDR2 SAAADI. Trimming removed 8 bases from V and 5 bases from J, with 10 bases in between. CDR3 DNA: TGCGCCAGCGGGAGGGACCATCAGCCCCAGCATTTT. This sequence encodes CASGRDHQPQHF.

This clonotype was recorded many times. The V gene is TRBV11-2, the J gene TRBJ1-1, with TRBD1 identical over 7 bases. V trimming: 3 bases; J trimming: 3 bases; junction bases outside the gene matches: 4. There are 14 residues in the CDR3. CDR1 is SGHAT, CDR2 FQNNGV, per germline. This CDR3 is CASSFNRGDTEAFF. In DNA form, the CDR3 reads TGTGCCAGCAGCTTCAACAGGGGAGACACTGAAGCTTTCTTT.

This clonotype turned up a few times. V usage is TRBV25-1 and J usage is TRBJ1-5; 8 bases are shared with TRBD1. CDR3 length equals 14 residues. V lost 7 bases and J lost 6; bases outside the gene matches: 8. The germline V gene encodes CDR1 MGHDK and CDR2 SYGVNS. The DNA for the CDR3 is TGTGCCAGCAAGGACAGGGAAGCAGGTCAGCCCCAGCATTTT. This translates into CASKDREAGQPQHF. Full variable domain (rest looked up from reference TRBV25-1 and TRBJ1-5): EADIYQTPRYLVIGTGKKITLECSQTMGHDKMYWYQQDPGMELHLIHYSYGVNSTEKGDLSSESTVSRIRTEHFPLTLESARPSHTSQYLCASKDREAGQPQHFGDGTRLSIL.

The chain recombines TRBV7-8 with TRBJ1-2, with 9 bases aligning to TRBD1. Germline-derived CDR1 and CDR2 are SGHVS and FQNEAQ. J lost 5 bases, V lost 6 bases, and 4 bases had no gene match. The CDR3 length is 13 residues. The CDR3 sequence is CASSSTGGYGYTF. CDR3 sequence (DNA): TGTGCCAGCAGTTCGACAGGGGGATATGGCTACACCTTC.

V gene TRBV11-2 combines with J gene TRBJ2-5; 8 bases are a match to TRBD1. With the DNA end fitting TRBJ2-7 better, the J assignment may be wrong. Germline values: CDR1 SGHAT, CDR2 FQNNGV. CDR3 size: 14 residues. The CDR3: CASSSLDRAIEQYF. The CDR3 DNA sequence: TGTGCCAGCAGCTCGCTGGACAGGGCCATCGAGCAGTACTTC.